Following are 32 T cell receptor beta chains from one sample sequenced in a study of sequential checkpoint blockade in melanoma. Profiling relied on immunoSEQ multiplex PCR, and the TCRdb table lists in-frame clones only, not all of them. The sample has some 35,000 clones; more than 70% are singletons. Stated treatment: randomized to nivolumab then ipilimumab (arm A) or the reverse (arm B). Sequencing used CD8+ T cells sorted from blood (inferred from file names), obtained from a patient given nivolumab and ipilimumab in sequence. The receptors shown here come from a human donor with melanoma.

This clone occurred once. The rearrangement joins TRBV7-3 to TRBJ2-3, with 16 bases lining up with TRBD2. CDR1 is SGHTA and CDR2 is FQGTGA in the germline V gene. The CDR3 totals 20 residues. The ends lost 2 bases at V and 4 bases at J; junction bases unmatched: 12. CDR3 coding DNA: TGTGCCAGCAGCTTAGCGGGACTAGCGGGAGGGCTTGGAAATCCAGATACGCAGTATTTT. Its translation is CASSLAGLAGGLGNPDTQYF.

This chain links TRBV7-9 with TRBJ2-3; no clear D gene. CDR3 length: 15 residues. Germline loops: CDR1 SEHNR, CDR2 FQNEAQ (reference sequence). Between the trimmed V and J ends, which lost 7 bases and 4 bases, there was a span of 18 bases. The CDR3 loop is CASIAASDGADTQYF. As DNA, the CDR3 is TGTGCCAGCATCGCCGCTAGTGACGGCGCAGATACGCAGTATTTT.

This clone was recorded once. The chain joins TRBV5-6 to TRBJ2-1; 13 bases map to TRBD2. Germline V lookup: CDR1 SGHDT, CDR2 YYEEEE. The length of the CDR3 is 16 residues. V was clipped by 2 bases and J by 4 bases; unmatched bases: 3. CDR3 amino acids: CASSFAGLAGYNEQFF. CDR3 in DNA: TGTGCCAGCAGCTTCGCGGGACTAGCGGGATACAATGAGCAGTTCTTC.

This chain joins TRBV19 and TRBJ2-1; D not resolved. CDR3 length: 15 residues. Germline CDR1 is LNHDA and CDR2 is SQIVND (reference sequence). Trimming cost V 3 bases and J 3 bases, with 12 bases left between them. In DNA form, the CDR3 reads TGTGCCAGTAGTATGTGGCTAGGAAGCTACAATGAGCAGTTCTTC. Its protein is CASSMWLGSYNEQFF. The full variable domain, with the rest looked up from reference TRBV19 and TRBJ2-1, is DGGITQSPKYLFRKEGQNVTLSCEQNLNHDAMYWYRQDPGQGLRLIYYSQIVNDFQKGDIAEGYSVSREKKESFPLTVTSAQKNPTAFYLCASSMWLGSYNEQFFGPGTRLTVL.

The CDR3 DNA reads as TGTGCCACCAGCAGAGCGGAGCAGGGTCATGAGCAGTTCTTC. Translating it yields CATSRAEQGHEQFF. The chain is built from TRBV15 and TRBJ2-1; perhaps TRBD1 as D (5 bases). V lost 1 base and J 8 bases, leaving 12 bases between the germline ends. This CDR3 has 14 residues. Per germline, CDR1 LNHNV and CDR2 YYDKDF (reference sequence).

CDR3 sequence reads: CASSLTGGLFTEAFF. The CDR3 DNA reads TGTGCCAGCAGCCTTACAGGGGGGCTTTTCACTGAAGCTTTCTTT. The chain joins TRBV14 to TRBJ1-1; the match to TRBD1 covers 8 bases. The CDR3 contains 15 residues. Germline loops: CDR1 SGHDN, CDR2 FVKESK. V lost 4 bases, J lost 4 bases, and 8 bases stayed unmatched.

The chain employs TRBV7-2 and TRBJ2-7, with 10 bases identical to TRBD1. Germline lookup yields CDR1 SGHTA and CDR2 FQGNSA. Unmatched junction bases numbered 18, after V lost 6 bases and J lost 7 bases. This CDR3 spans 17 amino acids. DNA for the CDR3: TGTGCCAGCAGTCGAATAGGAGGGGGGACAGGGGCCTCGGAGCAGTACTTC. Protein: CASSRIGGGTGASEQYF.

CDR3 loop: CASSYGTGCSSYNEQFF. In DNA, the CDR3 is TGTGCCAGCAGCTATGGGACAGGCTGTTCTTCCTACAATGAGCAGTTCTTC. The J gene is TRBJ2-1, the V gene TRBV5-7; the match to TRBD1 covers 8 bases. TRBV5-7 counts as an open reading frame of uncertain function. CDR3 length: 17 amino acids. V lost 3 bases, J lost 1 base, and 9 bases stayed unmatched.

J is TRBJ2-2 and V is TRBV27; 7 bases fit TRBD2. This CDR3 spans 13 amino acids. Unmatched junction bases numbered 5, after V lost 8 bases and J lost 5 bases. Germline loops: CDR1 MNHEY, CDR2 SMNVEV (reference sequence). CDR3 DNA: TGTGCCAGCGCCTGGGGGGGAACCGGGGAGCTGTTTTTT. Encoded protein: CASAWGGTGELFF.

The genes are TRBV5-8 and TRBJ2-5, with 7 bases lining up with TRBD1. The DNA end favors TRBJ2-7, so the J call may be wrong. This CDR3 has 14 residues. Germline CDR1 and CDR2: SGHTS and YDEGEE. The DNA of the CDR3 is TGTGCCAGCACCAAAGGGACAGTCGCCTACGAGCAGTACTTC. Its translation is CASTKGTVAYEQYF.

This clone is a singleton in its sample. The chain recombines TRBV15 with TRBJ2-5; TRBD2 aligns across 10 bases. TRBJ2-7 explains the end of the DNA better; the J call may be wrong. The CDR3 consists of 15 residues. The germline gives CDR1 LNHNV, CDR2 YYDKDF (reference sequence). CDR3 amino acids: CATSRGASGSYEQYF. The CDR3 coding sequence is TGTGCCACCAGCAGAGGTGCTAGCGGGAGTTACGAGCAGTACTTC.

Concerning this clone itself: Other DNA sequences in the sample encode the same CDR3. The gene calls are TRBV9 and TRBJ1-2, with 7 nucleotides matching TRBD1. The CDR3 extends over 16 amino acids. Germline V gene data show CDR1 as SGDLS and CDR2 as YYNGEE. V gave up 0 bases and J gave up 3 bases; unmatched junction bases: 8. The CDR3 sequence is CASSVEDSRGYYGYTF. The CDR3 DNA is TGTGCCAGCAGCGTAGAAGATTCCAGGGGGTACTATGGCTACACCTTC.

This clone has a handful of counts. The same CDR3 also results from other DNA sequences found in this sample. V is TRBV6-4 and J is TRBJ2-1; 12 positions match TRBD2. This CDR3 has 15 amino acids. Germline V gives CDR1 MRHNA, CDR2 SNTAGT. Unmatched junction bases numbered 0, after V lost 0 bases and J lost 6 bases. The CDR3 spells CASSDSTSGSNEQFF. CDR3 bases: TGTGCCAGCAGTGACTCGACTAGCGGGAGCAATGAGCAGTTCTTC.

CDR3 protein: CASSLSVRGHYGYTF. DNA of the CDR3: TGTGCCAGCAGTTTAAGTGTCAGGGGGCACTATGGCTACACCTTC. V is TRBV27 and J is TRBJ1-2, with TRBD1 identical over 8 bases. This CDR3 has 15 amino acids. CDR1 is MNHEY, CDR2 SMNVEV, per germline (reference sequence). The V segment lost 2 bases and the J segment 3 bases; nucleotides outside the gene matches: 5.

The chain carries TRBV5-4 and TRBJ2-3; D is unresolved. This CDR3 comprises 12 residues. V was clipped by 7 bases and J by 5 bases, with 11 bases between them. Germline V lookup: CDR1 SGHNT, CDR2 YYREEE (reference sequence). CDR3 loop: CASSFGVDTQYF. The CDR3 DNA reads TGTGCCAGCTCCTTCGGTGTAGATACGCAGTATTTT.

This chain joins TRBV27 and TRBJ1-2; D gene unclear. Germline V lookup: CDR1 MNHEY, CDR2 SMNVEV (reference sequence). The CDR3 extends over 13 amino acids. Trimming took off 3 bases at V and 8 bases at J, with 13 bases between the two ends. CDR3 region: CASSFQQWSGYTF. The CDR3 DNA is TGTGCCAGCAGTTTCCAACAGTGGTCCGGCTACACCTTC.

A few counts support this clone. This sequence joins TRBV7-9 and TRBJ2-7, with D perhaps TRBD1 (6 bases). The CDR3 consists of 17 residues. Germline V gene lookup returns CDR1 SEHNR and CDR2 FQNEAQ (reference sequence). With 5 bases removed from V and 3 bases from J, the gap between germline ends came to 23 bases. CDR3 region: CASSASEYRASGYEQYF. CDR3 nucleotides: TGTGCCAGCAGCGCGAGCGAATACAGGGCATCGGGCTACGAGCAGTACTTC.

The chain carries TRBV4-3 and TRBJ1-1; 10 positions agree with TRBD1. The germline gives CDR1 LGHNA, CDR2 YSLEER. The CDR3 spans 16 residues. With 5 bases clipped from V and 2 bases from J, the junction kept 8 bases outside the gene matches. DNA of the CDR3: TGCGCCAGCAGCGCACTAAGACAGGGGGCTAACACTGAAGCTTTCTTT. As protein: CASSALRQGANTEAFF.

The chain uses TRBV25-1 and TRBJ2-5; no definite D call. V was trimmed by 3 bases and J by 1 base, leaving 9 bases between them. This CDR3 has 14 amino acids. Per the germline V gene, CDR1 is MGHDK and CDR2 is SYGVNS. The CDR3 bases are TGTGCCAGCAGTGATCGAACAGTCCAAGAGACCCAGTACTTC. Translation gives CASSDRTVQETQYF.

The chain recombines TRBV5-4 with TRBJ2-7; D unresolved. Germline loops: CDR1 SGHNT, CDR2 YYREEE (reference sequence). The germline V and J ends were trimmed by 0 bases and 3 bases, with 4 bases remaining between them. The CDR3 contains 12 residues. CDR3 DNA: TGTGCCAGCAGCTTGGCCAACTACGAGCAGTACTTC. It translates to CASSLANYEQYF.

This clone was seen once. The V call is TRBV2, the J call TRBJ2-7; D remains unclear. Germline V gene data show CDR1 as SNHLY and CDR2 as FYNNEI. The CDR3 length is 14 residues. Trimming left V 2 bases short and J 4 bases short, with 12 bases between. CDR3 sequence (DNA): TGTGCCAGCAGTGAATCTCCCGGCGGTTACGAGCAGTACTTC. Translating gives CASSESPGGYEQYF.

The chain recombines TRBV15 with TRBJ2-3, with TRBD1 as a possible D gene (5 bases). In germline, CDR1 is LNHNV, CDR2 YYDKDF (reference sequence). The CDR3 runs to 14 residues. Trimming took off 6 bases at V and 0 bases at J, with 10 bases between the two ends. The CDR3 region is CATRQAPSTDTQYF. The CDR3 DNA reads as TGTGCCACCAGACAGGCTCCTAGCACAGATACGCAGTATTTT.

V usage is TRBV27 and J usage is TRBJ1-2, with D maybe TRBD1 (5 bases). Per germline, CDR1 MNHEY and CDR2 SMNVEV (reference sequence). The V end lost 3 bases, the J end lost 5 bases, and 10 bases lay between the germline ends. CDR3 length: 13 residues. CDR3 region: CASSFREGYGYTF. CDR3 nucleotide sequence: TGTGCCAGCAGTTTCAGGGAGGGGTATGGCTACACCTTC.

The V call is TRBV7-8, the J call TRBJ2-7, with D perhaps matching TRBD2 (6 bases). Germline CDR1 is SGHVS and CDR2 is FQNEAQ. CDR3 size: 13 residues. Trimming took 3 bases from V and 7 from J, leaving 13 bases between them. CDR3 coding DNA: TGTGCCAGCAGCTTCACTAGCTTGAGGGAGCAGTACGTC. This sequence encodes CASSFTSLREQYV.

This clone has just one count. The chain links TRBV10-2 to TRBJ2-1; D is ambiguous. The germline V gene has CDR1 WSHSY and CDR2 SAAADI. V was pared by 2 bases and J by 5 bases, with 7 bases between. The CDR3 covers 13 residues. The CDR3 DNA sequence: TGCGCCAGCAGTGAGCGAACAAACAATGAGCAGTTCTTC. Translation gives CASSERTNNEQFF.

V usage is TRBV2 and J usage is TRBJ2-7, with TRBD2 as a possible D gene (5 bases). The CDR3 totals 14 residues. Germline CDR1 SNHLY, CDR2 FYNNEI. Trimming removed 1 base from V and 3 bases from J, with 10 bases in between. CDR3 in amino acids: CASSEEGAYYEQYF. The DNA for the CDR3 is TGTGCCAGCAGTGAAGAGGGAGCCTACTACGAGCAGTACTTC.

The CDR3 loop is CASSQGITGGDTQYF. The CDR3 DNA sequence: TGCGCCAGCAGCCAAGGTATTACCGGTGGAGATACGCAGTATTTT. This sequence joins TRBV4-1 and TRBJ2-3; no definite D call. V lost 1 base, J lost 5 bases, and 13 bases lay in between. The CDR3 totals 15 residues. Looked up from germline, CDR1 is MGHRA and CDR2 is YSYEKL.

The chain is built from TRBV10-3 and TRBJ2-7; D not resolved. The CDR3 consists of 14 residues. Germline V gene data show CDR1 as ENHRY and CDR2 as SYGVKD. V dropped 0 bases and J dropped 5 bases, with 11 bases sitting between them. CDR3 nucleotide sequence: TGTGCCATCAGTGAGTCTGAGTATTCCCACGAGCAGTACTTC. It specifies CAISESEYSHEQYF.

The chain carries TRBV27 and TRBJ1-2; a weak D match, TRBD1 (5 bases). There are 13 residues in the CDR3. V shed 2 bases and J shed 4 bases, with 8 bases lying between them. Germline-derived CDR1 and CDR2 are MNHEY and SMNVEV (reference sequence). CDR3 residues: CASSLRGLYGYTF. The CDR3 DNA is TGTGCCAGCAGTTTAAGGGGCCTCTATGGCTACACCTTC.

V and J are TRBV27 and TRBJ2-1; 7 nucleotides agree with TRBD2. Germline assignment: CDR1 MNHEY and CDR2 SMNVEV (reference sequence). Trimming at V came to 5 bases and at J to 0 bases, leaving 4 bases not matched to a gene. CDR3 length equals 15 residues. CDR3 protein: CASSIAGNSYNEQFF. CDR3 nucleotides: TGTGCCAGCAGTATAGCGGGCAACTCCTACAATGAGCAGTTCTTC.

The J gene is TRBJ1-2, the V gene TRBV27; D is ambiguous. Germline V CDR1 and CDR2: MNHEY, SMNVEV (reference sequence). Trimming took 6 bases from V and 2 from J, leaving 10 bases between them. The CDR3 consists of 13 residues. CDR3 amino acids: CASSISFNYGYTF. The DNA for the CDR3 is TGTGCCAGCAGCATCAGTTTCAACTATGGCTACACCTTC.

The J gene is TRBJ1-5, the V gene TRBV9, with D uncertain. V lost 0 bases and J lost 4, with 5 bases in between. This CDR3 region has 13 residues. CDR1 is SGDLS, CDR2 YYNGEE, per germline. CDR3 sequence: CASSVGTNQPQHF. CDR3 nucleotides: TGTGCCAGCAGCGTAGGCACTAATCAGCCCCAGCATTTT.